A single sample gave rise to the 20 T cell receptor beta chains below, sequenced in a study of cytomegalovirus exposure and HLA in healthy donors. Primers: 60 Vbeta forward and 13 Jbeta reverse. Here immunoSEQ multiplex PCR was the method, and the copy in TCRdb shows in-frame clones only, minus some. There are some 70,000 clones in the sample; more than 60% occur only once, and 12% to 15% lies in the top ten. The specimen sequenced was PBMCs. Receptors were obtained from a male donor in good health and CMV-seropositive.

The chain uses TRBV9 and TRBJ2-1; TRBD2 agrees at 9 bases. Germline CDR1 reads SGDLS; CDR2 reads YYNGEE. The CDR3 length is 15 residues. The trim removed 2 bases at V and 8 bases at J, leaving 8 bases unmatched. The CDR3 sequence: CASSVAGTSLYEQFF. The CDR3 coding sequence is TGTGCCAGCAGCGTGGCCGGGACTAGCTTGTATGAGCAGTTCTTC. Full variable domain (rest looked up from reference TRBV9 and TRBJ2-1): DSGVTQTPKHLITATGQRVTLRCSPRSGDLSVYWYQQSLDQGLQFLIQYYNGEERAKGNILERFSAQQFPDLHSELNLSSLELGDSALYFCASSVAGTSLYEQFFGPGTRLTVL.

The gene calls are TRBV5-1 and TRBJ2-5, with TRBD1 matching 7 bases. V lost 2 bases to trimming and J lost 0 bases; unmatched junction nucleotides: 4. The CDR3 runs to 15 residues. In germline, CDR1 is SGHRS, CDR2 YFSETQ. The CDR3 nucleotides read TGCGCCAGCAGCTTCACAGGGGCTAACCAAGAGACCCAGTACTTC. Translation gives CASSFTGANQETQYF.

In DNA form, the CDR3 reads TGTGCCAGCAGCCATCGTCCCGGGACAGGATACCGCTTCTCCTACGAGCAGTACTTC. This gives the protein CASSHRPGTGYRFSYEQYF. The V call is TRBV13, the J call TRBJ2-7; 8 positions match TRBD1. This CDR3 has 19 residues. The V segment lost 5 bases and the J segment 0 bases; nucleotides outside the gene matches: 18. CDR1 and CDR2 from the germline V gene are PRHDT and FYEKMQ (reference sequence).

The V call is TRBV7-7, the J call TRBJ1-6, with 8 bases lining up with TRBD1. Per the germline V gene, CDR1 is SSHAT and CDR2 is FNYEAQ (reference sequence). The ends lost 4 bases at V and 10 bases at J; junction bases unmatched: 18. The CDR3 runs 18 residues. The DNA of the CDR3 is TGTGCCAGCAGCTCCGACCCCCCGGGGCAGGGGGCTCGGTCACCCCTCCACTTT. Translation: CASSSDPPGQGARSPLHF.

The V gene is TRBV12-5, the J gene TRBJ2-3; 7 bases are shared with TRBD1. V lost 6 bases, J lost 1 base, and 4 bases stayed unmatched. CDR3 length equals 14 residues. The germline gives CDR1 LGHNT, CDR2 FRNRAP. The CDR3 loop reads CASGYGQGTDTQYF. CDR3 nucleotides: TGTGCTAGTGGGTATGGACAGGGCACAGATACGCAGTATTTT.

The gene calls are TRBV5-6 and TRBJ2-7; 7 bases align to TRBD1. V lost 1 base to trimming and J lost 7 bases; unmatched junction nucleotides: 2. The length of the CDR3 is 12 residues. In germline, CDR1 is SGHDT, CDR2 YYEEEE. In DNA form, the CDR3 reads TGTGCCAGCAGCTTGATACAGGGGGAGCAGTACTTC. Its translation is CASSLIQGEQYF.

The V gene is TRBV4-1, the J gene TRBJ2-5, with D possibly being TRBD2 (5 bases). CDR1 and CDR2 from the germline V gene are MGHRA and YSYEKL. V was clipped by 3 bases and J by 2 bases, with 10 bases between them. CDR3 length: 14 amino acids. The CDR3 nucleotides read TGCGCCAGCAGCCAGGTGGACTTGCAAGAGACCCAGTACTTC. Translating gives CASSQVDLQETQYF.

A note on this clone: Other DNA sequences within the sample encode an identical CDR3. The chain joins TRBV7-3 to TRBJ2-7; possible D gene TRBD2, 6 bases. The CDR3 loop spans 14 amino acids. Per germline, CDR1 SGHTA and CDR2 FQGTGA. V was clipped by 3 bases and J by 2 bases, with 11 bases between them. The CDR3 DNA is TGTGCCAGCAGCTTCCAGGGAGGAACCTACGAGCAGTACTTC. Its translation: CASSFQGGTYEQYF.

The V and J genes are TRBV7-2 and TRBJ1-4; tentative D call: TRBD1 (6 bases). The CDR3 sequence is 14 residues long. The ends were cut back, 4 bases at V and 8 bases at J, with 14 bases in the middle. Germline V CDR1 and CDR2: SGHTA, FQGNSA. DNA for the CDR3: TGTGCCAGCAGCTCCGGGACACTGCCCGAAAAACTGTTTTTT. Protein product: CASSSGTLPEKLFF.

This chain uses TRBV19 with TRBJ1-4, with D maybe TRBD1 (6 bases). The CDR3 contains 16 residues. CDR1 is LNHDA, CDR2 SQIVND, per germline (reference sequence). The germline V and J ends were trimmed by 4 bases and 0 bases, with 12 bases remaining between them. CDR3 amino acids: CASSRGQIATNEKLFF. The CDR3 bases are TGTGCCAGTAGTAGGGGACAAATTGCAACTAATGAAAAACTGTTTTTT.

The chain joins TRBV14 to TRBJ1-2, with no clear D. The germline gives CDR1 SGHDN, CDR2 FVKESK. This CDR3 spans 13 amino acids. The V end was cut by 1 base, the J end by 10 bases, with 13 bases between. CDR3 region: CASSQGPWLHYTF. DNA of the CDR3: TGTGCCAGCAGCCAAGGCCCATGGCTGCACTACACCTTC.

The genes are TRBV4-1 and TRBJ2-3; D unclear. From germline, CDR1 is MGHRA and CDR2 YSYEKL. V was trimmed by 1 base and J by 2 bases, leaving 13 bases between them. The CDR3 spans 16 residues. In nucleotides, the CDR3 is TGCGCCAGCAGCCAAGCCGTGGTCGCTAACACAGATACGCAGTATTTT. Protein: CASSQAVVANTDTQYF.

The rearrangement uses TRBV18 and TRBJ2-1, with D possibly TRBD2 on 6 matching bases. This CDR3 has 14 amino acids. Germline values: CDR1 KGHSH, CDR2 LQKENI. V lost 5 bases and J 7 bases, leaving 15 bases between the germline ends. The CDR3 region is CASSVAGSWNEQFF. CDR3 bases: TGTGCCAGCTCAGTTGCGGGGAGTTGGAATGAGCAGTTCTTC.

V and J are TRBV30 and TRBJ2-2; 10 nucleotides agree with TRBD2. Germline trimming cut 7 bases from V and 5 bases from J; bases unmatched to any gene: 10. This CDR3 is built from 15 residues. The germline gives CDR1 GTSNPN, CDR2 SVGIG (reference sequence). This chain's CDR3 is CAFYSAGGPTGELFF. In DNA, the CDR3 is TGTGCCTTTTATTCAGCGGGGGGGCCGACCGGGGAGCTGTTTTTT.

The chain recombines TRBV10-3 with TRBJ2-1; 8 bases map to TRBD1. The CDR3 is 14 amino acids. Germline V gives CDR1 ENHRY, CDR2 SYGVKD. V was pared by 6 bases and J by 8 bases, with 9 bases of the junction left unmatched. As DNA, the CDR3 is TGTGCCATCAGGCAGGGGGCGTTCACCTATGAGCAGTTCTTC. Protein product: CAIRQGAFTYEQFF.

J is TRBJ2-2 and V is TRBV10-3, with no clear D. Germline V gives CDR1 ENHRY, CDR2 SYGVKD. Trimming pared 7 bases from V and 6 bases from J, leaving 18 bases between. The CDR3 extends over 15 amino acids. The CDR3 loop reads CAITPGGGHSGELFF. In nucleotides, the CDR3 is TGTGCCATCACCCCGGGTGGCGGCCACTCCGGGGAGCTGTTTTTT.

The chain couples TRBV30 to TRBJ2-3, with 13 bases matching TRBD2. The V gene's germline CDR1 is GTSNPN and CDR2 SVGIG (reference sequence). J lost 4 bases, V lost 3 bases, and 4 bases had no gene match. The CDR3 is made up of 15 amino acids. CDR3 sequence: CAWSPGLAGSDTQYF. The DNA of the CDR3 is TGTGCCTGGAGCCCGGGACTAGCGGGATCAGATACGCAGTATTTT.

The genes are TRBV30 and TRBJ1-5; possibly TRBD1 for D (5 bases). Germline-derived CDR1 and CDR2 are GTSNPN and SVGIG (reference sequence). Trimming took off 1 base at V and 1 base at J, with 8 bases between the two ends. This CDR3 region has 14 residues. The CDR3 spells CAWSAGQSNQPQHF. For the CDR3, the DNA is TGTGCCTGGAGTGCAGGACAAAGCAATCAGCCCCAGCATTTT.

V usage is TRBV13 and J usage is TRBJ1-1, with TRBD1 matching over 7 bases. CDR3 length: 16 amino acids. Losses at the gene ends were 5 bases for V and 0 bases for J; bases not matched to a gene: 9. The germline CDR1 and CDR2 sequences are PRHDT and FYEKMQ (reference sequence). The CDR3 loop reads CASSLRDSPMNTEAFF. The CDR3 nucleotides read TGTGCCAGCAGCCTACGGGACAGCCCGATGAACACTGAAGCTTTCTTT.

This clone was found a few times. The CDR3 region has the DNA TGTGCCAGCAGCCTGGGACAGGGGGTCGACGAGCAGTACTTC. This codes for CASSLGQGVDEQYF. The chain employs TRBV5-5 and TRBJ2-7, with 11 bases aligning to TRBD1. Per the germline V gene, CDR1 is SGHKS and CDR2 is YYEKEE (reference sequence). This CDR3 is 14 amino acids long. Trimming removed 4 bases from V and 5 bases from J; junction bases left unmatched: 5. The full variable domain, with the rest looked up from reference TRBV5-5 and TRBJ2-7, is DAGVTQSPTHLIKTRGQQVTLRCSPISGHKSVSWYQQVLGQGPQFIFQYYEKEERGRGNFPDRFSARQFPNYSSELNVNALLLGDSALYLCASSLGQGVDEQYFGPGTRLTVT.